This T cell receptor beta chain was sequenced for a study of blood T cell repertoires in COVID-19 (dated by TCRdb to about 2020). Regarding the study in general: Samples covering the acute and convalescent phases of COVID-19 were provided by collaborators in the United States, Italy and Spain. The prospective study material was composed of cDNA or gDNA derived from T cells, B-cell-depleted T cells, or PBMCs. The dataset comprised deeply sampled blood TCRbeta repertoires from subjects exposed to, actively infected with, or recovered from COVID-19. A freely available public database, intended as a resource for researchers studying the immune response to SARS-CoV-2, is where the repertoires were released. The samples were drawn from two sources: the first 160 participants of the ongoing ImmuneRACE study, and 950 to 1,500 subjects contributed by 6 global collaborators. Nearly every sample came with metadata listing a de-identified subject ID, COVID-19 status, age in years and sex. HLA class I and class II types, where available, came from metadata supplied by the sample provider rather than from assay-based typing.

What the study reported, not specific to this receptor: How much clinical and demographic metadata was included differed by source and by participant, and the metadata was provided uncurated.

The CDR3, cysteine through phenylalanine, is 13 amino acids long. Just the 39-base CDR3 DNA is kept, in frame starting at base 1. Germline trimming amounts to 4 bases on V and 5 bases on J, with 5 as the count of junction bases outside the gene matches. The CDR1 and CDR2 encoded by the germline V gene (reference sequence) are GTSNPN and SVGIG. In the case of this clone: No antigen is known for it. The sample holds no much larger clone one base away, and base qualities are not on file.

TCRbeta CDR3 regions were amplified from genomic DNA using the immunoSEQ Assay, a bias-controlled multiplex PCR. The original methods were these. The number of nucleated cells in each sample was estimated from the amplification of reference gene primers within the assay. To quantify the absolute abundance of each unique TCRbeta CDR3 rearrangement, sequence reads were collapsed and filtered. Productive Simpson clonality was computed per sample as the square root of Simpson's diversity index over productive rearrangements. TCRdb re-hosts the immuneACCESS table, in-frame sequences only. Its copies lack some clones; in the studies checked, an unresolved V gene accounts for under half of them, and the cause for the rest is not known. That table is the source of V, J and clone size, and D and trimming were worked out from the DNA. Across this sample there are around 47,000 clones, with roughly 70% seen only once. The ten largest make up around 6.5% of the sample.

Whole blood was collected in K2EDTA tubes by collaborating institutions according to the institutions' own protocols. For TCRbeta analysis, collaborator samples were shipped as frozen whole blood, as isolated PBMCs, or as DNA extracted from either sample type. This TCR derives from a man older than 75 with acute or convalescent COVID-19. The chain uses TRBV30 and TRBJ2-7; 10 central nucleotides agree with TRBD2. The material sequenced was peripheral blood. At the DNA level, the sequence is TGTGCCTGGACTAGCGGGGGAGGCCACGAGCAGTACTTC. The translation is CAWTSGGGHEQYF. The entire variable domain, with the stretches around the CDR3 drawn from the reference TRBV30 and TRBJ2-7 proteins, is SQTIHQWPATLVQPVGSPLSLECTVEGTSNPNLYWYRQAAGRGLQLLFYSVGIGQISSEVPQNLSASRPQDRQFILSSKKLLLSDSGFYLCAWTSGGGHEQYFGPGTRLTVT.